This TCR beta chain was obtained from a study of blood T cells in healthy people across ages. A sample-barcoded 5' primer and a J-beta primer mix were used in a second PCR of roughly 7 to 12 cycles. In TCRdb, the 5' RACE reads were re-called with MiXCR into one record per CDR3 protein. The sample yields roughly 800,000 distinct CDR3 sequences, nearly 60% seen once. There are a few counts of this clonotype. CDR1 and CDR2 from the germline V gene are SQVTM and ANQGSEA. Trimming stripped 3 bases from V and 3 bases from J, with 11 bases between. The CDR3 is 13 amino acids. The receptor's source is a man aged 25 to 40 in good health. The material sequenced was blood. V and J are TRBV29-1 and TRBJ1-1; D unclear. CDR3: CSVDRGSYTEAFF. The DNA of the CDR3 is TGCAGCGTTGACCGCGGGAGTTACACTGAAGCTTTCTTT.